The rows below give T cell receptor beta chains drawn from one sample of a study of blood T cell repertoires in COVID-19. Profiled with immunoSEQ multiplex PCR; TCRdb holds only in-frame clones, not every one. The sample shows more than 150,000 clones, approximately 80% of them seen only once. Source material: PBMCs or T cells enriched from blood (not recorded which). Receptors were obtained from a man in his 60s who had been exposed to COVID-19. Each CDR3 is given with its conserved first and last residue. The D gene is left open where the match is weak. The size field is filled for only some rows; it gives once, few, many or a size class.

CDR3aa: CATSRRTGNEQFF; CDR3nt: TGTGCCACCAGTCGCCGGACAGGCAATGAGCAGTTCTTC; v_gene: TRBV24-1; j_gene: TRBJ2-1; abundance: -; d_gene: TRBD1
CDR3aa: CASSRQAGDEKLFF; CDR3nt: TGTGCCAGCAGTCGACAGGCGGGGGATGAAAAACTGTTTTTT; v_gene: TRBV6-6; j_gene: TRBJ1-4; abundance: -; d_gene: -
CDR3aa: CASSSGSGYTF; CDR3nt: TGTGCCAGCAGCAGTGGGAGTGGCTACACCTTC; v_gene: TRBV14; j_gene: TRBJ1-2; abundance: -; d_gene: -
CDR3aa: CASSSQGGRGEQYF; CDR3nt: TGTGCCAGCAGCTCTCAAGGGGGCCGGGGCGAGCAGTACTTC; v_gene: TRBV7-2; j_gene: TRBJ2-7; abundance: -; d_gene: TRBD1
CDR3aa: CASSEGASNQPQHF; CDR3nt: TGTGCCAGCAGCGAGGGGGCGAGCAATCAGCCCCAGCATTTT; v_gene: TRBV25-1; j_gene: TRBJ1-5; abundance: few; d_gene: TRBD1
CDR3aa: CASSVGTLAVYNEQFF; CDR3nt: TGTGCCAGCAGCGTAGGCACACTAGCGGTTTACAATGAGCAGTTCTTC; v_gene: TRBV9; j_gene: TRBJ2-1; abundance: few; d_gene: TRBD2
CDR3aa: CASHRGSLNYGYTF; CDR3nt: TGTGCCAGCCATAGGGGCAGCCTGAACTATGGCTACACCTTC; v_gene: TRBV6-4; j_gene: TRBJ1-2; abundance: -; d_gene: -
CDR3aa: CASSQAQGATLQHF; CDR3nt: TGCGCCAGCAGCCAAGCGCAGGGGGCCACCCTCCAGCATTTT; v_gene: TRBV4-1; j_gene: TRBJ1-5; abundance: -; d_gene: TRBD1
CDR3aa: CASRTGGADQPQHF; CDR3nt: TGTGCCAGCAGGACGGGGGGGGCAGATCAGCCCCAGCATTTT; v_gene: TRBV6-5; j_gene: TRBJ1-5; abundance: few; d_gene: -
CDR3aa: CASSGTGGVTGELFF; CDR3nt: TGTGCCAGTTCGGGGACAGGGGGCGTCACCGGGGAGCTGTTTTTT; v_gene: TRBV27; j_gene: TRBJ2-2; abundance: -; d_gene: TRBD1
CDR3aa: CASSLVDSGTYEQYF; CDR3nt: TGTGCCAGCAGCTTAGTTGATAGCGGAACCTACGAGCAGTACTTC; v_gene: TRBV7-2; j_gene: TRBJ2-7; abundance: -; d_gene: -
CDR3aa: CASSLWPNSPLHF; CDR3nt: TGTGCCAGCAGTTTATGGCCCAATTCACCCCTCCACTTT; v_gene: TRBV27; j_gene: TRBJ1-6; abundance: -; d_gene: -
CDR3aa: CASSDPGVLNTEAFF; CDR3nt: TGTGCCAGCAGTGACCCGGGGGTCCTGAACACTGAAGCTTTCTTT; v_gene: TRBV6-2/TRBV6-3; j_gene: TRBJ1-1; abundance: -; d_gene: -
CDR3aa: CASSLERGRETQYF; CDR3nt: TGTGCCAGCAGCTTAGAAAGGGGCAGGGAGACCCAGTACTTC; v_gene: TRBV13; j_gene: TRBJ2-5; abundance: -; d_gene: -
CDR3aa: CASSPGRRGWETQYF; CDR3nt: TGTGCCAGCAGCCCCGGCAGGAGGGGCTGGGAGACCCAGTACTTC; v_gene: TRBV7-2; j_gene: TRBJ2-5; abundance: once; d_gene: -
CDR3aa: CASSEGTFNYGYTF; CDR3nt: TGTGCCAGCAGCGAAGGGACTTTTAACTATGGCTACACCTTC; v_gene: TRBV3-1/TRBV3-2; j_gene: TRBJ1-2; abundance: -; d_gene: -
CDR3aa: CASSVADSSYEQYF; CDR3nt: TGTGCCAGCAGCGTAGCTGACAGTTCCTACGAGCAGTACTTC; v_gene: TRBV9; j_gene: TRBJ2-7; abundance: -; d_gene: -
CDR3aa: CASRVQYPVNTEAFF; CDR3nt: TGTGCCAGCAGAGTTCAATACCCGGTGAACACTGAAGCTTTCTTT; v_gene: TRBV6-6; j_gene: TRBJ1-1; abundance: -; d_gene: -
CDR3aa: CASSQASQETQYF; CDR3nt: TGCGCCAGCAGCCAAGCCAGCCAAGAGACCCAGTACTTC; v_gene: TRBV4-1; j_gene: TRBJ2-5; abundance: -; d_gene: -
CDR3aa: CASSLSPGTGVGGNTIYF; CDR3nt: TGTGCCAGCAGTTTAAGTCCCGGGACTGGCGTGGGGGGAAACACCATATATTTT; v_gene: TRBV7-2; j_gene: TRBJ1-3; abundance: -; d_gene: -
CDR3aa: CASSVEGRGEGETQYF; CDR3nt: TGTGCCAGCAGCGTAGAAGGTCGGGGGGAAGGAGAGACCCAGTACTTC; v_gene: TRBV9; j_gene: TRBJ2-5; abundance: -; d_gene: TRBD2
CDR3aa: CASSPSDRDYGYTF; CDR3nt: TGCGCCAGCAGCCCATCTGACAGAGACTATGGCTACACCTTC; v_gene: TRBV5-1; j_gene: TRBJ1-2; abundance: -; d_gene: -
CDR3aa: CASSERGLGTEAFF; CDR3nt: TGTGCCAGCAGTGAACGAGGTCTTGGCACTGAAGCTTTCTTT; v_gene: TRBV6-4; j_gene: TRBJ1-1; abundance: -; d_gene: -